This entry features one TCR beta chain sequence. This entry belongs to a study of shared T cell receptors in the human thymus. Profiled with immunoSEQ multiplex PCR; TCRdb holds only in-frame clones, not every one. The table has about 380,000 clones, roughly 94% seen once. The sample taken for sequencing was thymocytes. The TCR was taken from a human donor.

The DNA for the CDR3 is TGTGCCAGCAGTTTCGTTCCTAACACCGGGGAGCTGTTTTTT. Protein: CASSFVPNTGELFF. This chain uses TRBV27 with TRBJ2-2, with unresolved D. Germline-derived CDR1 and CDR2 are MNHEY and SMNVEV (reference sequence). Trimming left V 3 bases short and J 2 bases short, with 7 bases between. This CDR3 is built from 14 residues.